The rows below give T cell receptor beta chains drawn from one sample of a study of early T cells in non-severe SARS-CoV-2 infection. TCRdb re-analysed the 5' RACE reads in MiXCR, keeping a single row per CDR3 protein. Of under 85,000 distinct CDR3 sequences listed, 12% are singletons. This specimen was whole blood, taken at baseline. These receptors all stem from an adult who was a healthcare worker with PCR-confirmed SARS-CoV-2 infection or an uninfected control (not recorded which). The donor label of this sample is uncertain. CDR3s include the opening cysteine and the closing phenylalanine or tryptophan. A D gene is named only where the DNA matches it firmly. Clone size is stated in some rows and not others, as once, few, many or a class when expanded.

V: TRBV11-1; size: many; D: TRBD1; J: TRBJ2-3; DNA: TGTGCCAGCAGCTTGAGGACAGGGGGCAGGACAGATACGCAGTATTTT; CDR3: CASSLRTGGRTDTQYF
V: TRBV5-1; size: NA; D: TRBD2; J: TRBJ2-2; DNA: TGCGCCAGCAGCTTGGTTAGCGGGAGCACCGGGGAGCTGTTTTTT; CDR3: CASSLVSGSTGELFF
V: TRBV20-1; size: few; D: NA; J: TRBJ2-7; DNA: TGCAGTGCTAGACCTGGCTACGAGCAGTACTTC; CDR3: CSARPGYEQYF
V: TRBV5-6; size: NA; D: NA; J: TRBJ1-1; DNA: TGTGCCAGCAGCTTGGCGCTCGCCCACCACAGGGCTTTCTTT; CDR3: CASSLALAHHRAFF
V: TRBV20-1; size: many; D: NA; J: TRBJ2-1; DNA: TGCAGTGCTAGAGATGAATATAACAATGAGCAGTTCTTC; CDR3: CSARDEYNNEQFF
V: TRBV14; size: NA; D: NA; J: TRBJ2-5; DNA: TGTGCCAGCAGCCAAGCGGAGACCCAGTACTTC; CDR3: CASSQAETQYF
V: TRBV20-1; size: many; D: NA; J: TRBJ2-1; DNA: TGCAGTGCTCCTGGACCTGTGAGCTCCTACAATGAGCAGTTCTTC; CDR3: CSAPGPVSSYNEQFF
V: TRBV2; size: few; D: TRBD1; J: TRBJ1-2; DNA: TGTGCCAGCATCTTCATACAGGGGGGCGGCTACACCTTC; CDR3: CASIFIQGGGYTF
V: TRBV19; size: NA; D: NA; J: TRBJ1-2; DNA: TGTGCCAGTAGTAGAGTCTATGGCTACACCTTC; CDR3: CASSRVYGYTF
V: TRBV2; size: few; D: NA; J: TRBJ2-7; DNA: TGTGCCAGCAGTGAATGGCAGGAAGTCTACGAGCAGTACTTC; CDR3: CASSEWQEVYEQYF
V: TRBV21-1; size: many; D: NA; J: TRBJ2-1; DNA: TGTGCCAGCAGCAAAGACGGGCGCGGACTAGCGGGGGGGCCGTCCCCCTACAATGAGCAGTTCTTC; CDR3: CASSKDGRGLAGGPSPYNEQFF
V: TRBV19; size: few; D: NA; J: TRBJ2-2; DNA: TGTGCCAGTAGTATGGGCCTCGACGGGGAGCTGTTTTTT; CDR3: CASSMGLDGELFF
V: TRBV20-1; size: NA; D: TRBD2; J: TRBJ2-3; DNA: TGCAGTGCTAGTGAGGGACTAGGGGCAGATACGCAGTATTTT; CDR3: CSASEGLGADTQYF
V: TRBV12-3/TRBV12-4; size: few; D: NA; J: TRBJ2-3; DNA: TGTGCCAGCAGCCCCGCCGGGGGGCATGCAGATACGCAGTATTTT; CDR3: CASSPAGGHADTQYF
V: TRBV19; size: many; D: TRBD1; J: TRBJ2-7; DNA: TGTGCCAGTAAGAGGGACAGTAGCTCCTACGAGCAGTACTTC; CDR3: CASKRDSSSYEQYF
V: TRBV11-2; size: few; D: TRBD1; J: TRBJ1-6; DNA: TGTGCCAGCAGCTTACGGGGACAGGGGCGCCCCCTCCACTTT; CDR3: CASSLRGQGRPLHF
V: TRBV2; size: few; D: NA; J: TRBJ1-2; DNA: TGTGCCAGCGGCCAGGCCTTCCCCCCGGGGCACTATGGCTACACCTTC; CDR3: CASGQAFPPGHYGYTF
V: TRBV7-9; size: NA; D: TRBD1; J: TRBJ2-3; DNA: TGTGCCAGCAGCTTAAGCCAGGGGGCAGATACGCAGTATTTT; CDR3: CASSLSQGADTQYF
V: TRBV7-2; size: few; D: NA; J: TRBJ1-2; DNA: TGTGCCAGCAGCCTAACGGGAGACGCTTTTGACTACACCTTC; CDR3: CASSLTGDAFDYTF
V: TRBV12-3/TRBV12-4; size: NA; D: TRBD1; J: TRBJ1-2; DNA: TGTGCCAGCACTCCGGGGGCAGGGGGCGCGGTCTATGGCTACACCTTC; CDR3: CASTPGAGGAVYGYTF
V: TRBV6-2/TRBV6-3; size: NA; D: NA; J: TRBJ1-2; DNA: TGTGCCAGCAGTTACTGGGCAGGGCCAGGAGGCTACACCTTC; CDR3: CASSYWAGPGGYTF
V: TRBV6-2/TRBV6-3; size: NA; D: NA; J: TRBJ1-1; DNA: TGTGCCAGCAAGCTGAACACTGAAGCTTTCTTT; CDR3: CASKLNTEAFF
V: TRBV7-2; size: many; D: NA; J: TRBJ1-4; DNA: TGTGCCAGCAGCTTATTTGCCGCAACTAATGAAAAACTGTTTTTT; CDR3: CASSLFAATNEKLFF